The rows below give T cell receptor beta chains drawn from one sample of a study of CD8 T cells in Susac syndrome. Each CDR3 protein is one row after TCRdb ran MiXCR on the immunoSEQ multiplex PCR reads. There are 140,000 to 150,000 distinct CDR3 sequences in the sample; roughly 95% occur only once, and around 0.08% lies in the top ten. Sequencing was performed on CD4+ T cells from PBMCs. The receptors were sampled from a human donor with Susac syndrome. Both conserved end residues are part of each CDR3. A D gene is named only where the DNA matches it firmly. Size is omitted from some rows. Given values are once, few, many or a class for expanded clones.

V	D	size	length	J	DNA	CDR3
TRBV4-2	TRBD1	.	15	TRBJ1-2	TGTGCCAGCAGCTCCCGGACAGGGGATATCTATGGCTACACCTTC	CASSSRTGDIYGYTF
TRBV7-3	.	.	12	TRBJ1-5	TGTGCCAGCTGGGGAAACAATCAGCCCCAGCATTTT	CASWGNNQPQHF
TRBV20-1	.	.	12	TRBJ1-5	TGCAGTGCTAGAGTCGGGGACGGGCCCCAGCATTTT	CSARVGDGPQHF
TRBV7-9	.	.	11	TRBJ2-1	TGTGCCAGCAGCGCGCGGGACTCCCAGTTCTTC	CASSARDSQFF
TRBV6-5	.	.	15	TRBJ2-7	TGTGCCAGCAGTTACTCGAAAGGAGATGCCTACGAGCAGTACTTC	CASSYSKGDAYEQYF
TRBV6-5	TRBD1	.	15	TRBJ1-2	TGTGCCAGCAGTGGGGACAGGGGGCTGACCTATGGCTACACCTTC	CASSGDRGLTYGYTF
TRBV18	.	.	16	TRBJ1-2	TGTGCCAGCTCCCTCCCGATGGTCCATTCTGACTATGGCTACACCTTC	CASSLPMVHSDYGYTF
TRBV18	.	.	17	TRBJ2-7	TGTGCCAGCTCACCCGACCGGCATCGGGAATGGGTCTACGAGCAGTACTTC	CASSPDRHREWVYEQYF
TRBV2	.	.	13	TRBJ1-5	TGTGCCAGCAGCGATAATAGCAATCAGCCCCAGCATTTT	CASSDNSNQPQHF
TRBV18	.	.	13	TRBJ1-1	TGTGCCAGCTCACCGGAAAGGAGGACTGAAGCTTTCTTT	CASSPERRTEAFF
TRBV24-1	.	.	13	TRBJ2-1	TGTGCCACCAGTGATACACCCTACAATGAGCAGTTCTTC	CATSDTPYNEQFF
TRBV29-1	.	.	10	TRBJ1-1	TGCAGCGTGCGTACCGCTGAAGCTTTCTTT	CSVRTAEAFF
TRBV7-9	.	.	15	TRBJ1-1	TGTGCCAGCAGCGATCTCGGGAAGAGGAACACTGAAGCTCTCTTT	CASSDLGKRNTEALF
TRBV4-1	.	.	15	TRBJ1-1	TGCGCCAGCAGCCAAGATGAGACAAAGAACACTGAAGCTTTCTTT	CASSQDETKNTEAFF
TRBV24-1	TRBD1	.	13	TRBJ2-1	TGTGCCACCAAGGGACAGAAAAACAATGAGCAGTTCTTC	CATKGQKNNEQFF
TRBV12-3/TRBV12-4	.	.	15	TRBJ2-7	TGTGCCAGCAGTTCGGGACTCCCGAGCTCCTACGAGCAGTACTTC	CASSSGLPSSYEQYF
TRBV20-1	.	.	14	TRBJ1-1	TGCAGTGCTAGAGACGCACCGGGCCAGATTTTGGCTTTCTTT	CSARDAPGQILAFF
TRBV18	.	.	14	TRBJ2-2	TGTGCCAGCTCACCAGGACGGAACACCGGGGAGCTGTTTTTT	CASSPGRNTGELFF
TRBV6-1	TRBD1	.	11	TRBJ1-2	TGTGCCACCGACAGGGTCTATGGCTACACCTTC	CATDRVYGYTF
TRBV15	.	.	16	TRBJ1-1	TGTGCCACCAGCAGAGATTCAGGACTTAGTGTGTCTGAAGCTTTCTTT	CATSRDSGLSVSEAFF
TRBV9	.	.	14	TRBJ2-7	TGTGCCAGCAGCGTAGGATCACAGACTTACGAGCAGTACTTC	CASSVGSQTYEQYF
TRBV7-3	.	.	15	TRBJ2-5	TGTGCCAGCAGCTTAACGGCGCTACAAGGGGAGACCCAGTACTTC	CASSLTALQGETQYF
TRBV2	.	.	16	TRBJ2-5	TGTGCCAGCAGTGGGGTCTGGGGCAGGATGGAAGAGACCCAGTACTTC	CASSGVWGRMEETQYF
TRBV19	.	few	14	TRBJ2-6	TGTGCCAGTAGCCCCTTCTCTGGGGCCAACGTCCTGACTTTC	CASSPFSGANVLTF
TRBV20-1	TRBD2	.	16	TRBJ2-5	TGCAGTGCCCCCCGCCGGGCTAGCGGGTTTCGAGAGACCCAGTACTTC	CSAPRRASGFRETQYF
TRBV4-1	TRBD2	.	15	TRBJ2-7	TGCGCCAGCAGCCCCCGGACTAGCGGGAGCACCGAGCAGTACTTC	CASSPRTSGSTEQYF
TRBV10-2	TRBD2	.	14	TRBJ2-7	TGCGCCAGCAGGGGCGGGGGATACGTGGACGAGCAGTACTTC	CASRGGGYVDEQYF
TRBV3-1	TRBD2	.	15	TRBJ2-1	TGTGCCAGCAGACCAACTAGCGGGTCCACGCATGAGCAGTTCTTC	CASRPTSGSTHEQFF
TRBV18	TRBD1	few	14	TRBJ2-7	TGTGCCAGCTCGCCTTGGACAGGACCCTACGAGCAGTACTTC	CASSPWTGPYEQYF